This TCR beta chain derives from a study of neurological immune-mediated disorders. This clonotype has a count of ten or more. The time point here: technical triplicate 1. The unsorted libraries were produced from 2 million PBMCs held at -80 C. This CDR3 is built from 15 residues. The V gene end was trimmed by 3 bases and the J gene end by 0 bases; junction bases not matched to a gene: 1. The V gene's germline CDR1 is MDHEN and CDR2 SYDVKM. The cDNA was synthesized by means of template-switch 5'RACE, which was carried out with 10-nucleotide random UMIs. One entry per CDR3 protein results from TCRdb running MiXCR on the 5' RACE reads. The table includes 40,000 or so distinct CDR3 sequences, 11% detected once.

The sequence came from a man between 60 and 75 years old with HTLV-1-associated myelopathy (HAM/TSP). J is TRBJ1-1 and V is TRBV28, with 10 nucleotides matching TRBD1. What was sequenced was PBMCs. The CDR3 loop reads CASSLGTGVNTEAFF. The CDR3 DNA reads TGTGCCAGCAGTTTGGGGACAGGGGTGAACACTGAAGCTTTCTTT.